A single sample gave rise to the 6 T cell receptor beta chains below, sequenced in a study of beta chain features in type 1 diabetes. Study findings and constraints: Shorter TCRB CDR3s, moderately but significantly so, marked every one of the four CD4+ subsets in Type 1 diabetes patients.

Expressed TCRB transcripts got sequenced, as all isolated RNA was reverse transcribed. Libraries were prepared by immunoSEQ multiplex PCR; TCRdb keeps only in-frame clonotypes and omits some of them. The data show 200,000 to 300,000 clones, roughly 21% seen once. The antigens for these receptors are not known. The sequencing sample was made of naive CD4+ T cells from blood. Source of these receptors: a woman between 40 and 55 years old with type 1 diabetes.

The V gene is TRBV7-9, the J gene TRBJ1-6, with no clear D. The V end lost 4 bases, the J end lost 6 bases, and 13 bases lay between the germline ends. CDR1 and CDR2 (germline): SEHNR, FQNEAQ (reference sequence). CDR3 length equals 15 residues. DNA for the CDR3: TGTGCCAGCAGCTGGCGGGCCTCAGCTAATTCACCCCTCCACTTT. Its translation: CASSWRASANSPLHF.

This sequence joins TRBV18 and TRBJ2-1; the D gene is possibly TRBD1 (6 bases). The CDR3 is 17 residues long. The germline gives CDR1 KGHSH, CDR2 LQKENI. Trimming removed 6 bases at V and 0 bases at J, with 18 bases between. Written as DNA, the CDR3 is TGTGCCAGCTCGTCGGACAGCCAGCAAGCCTCCTACAATGAGCAGTTCTTC. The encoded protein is CASSSDSQQASYNEQFF.

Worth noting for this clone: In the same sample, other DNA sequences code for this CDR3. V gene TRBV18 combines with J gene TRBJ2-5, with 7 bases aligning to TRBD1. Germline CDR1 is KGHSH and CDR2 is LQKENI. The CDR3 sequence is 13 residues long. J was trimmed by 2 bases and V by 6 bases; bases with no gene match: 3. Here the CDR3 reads CASSPGQQETQYF. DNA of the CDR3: TGTGCCAGCTCGCCGGGACAGCAAGAGACCCAGTACTTC.

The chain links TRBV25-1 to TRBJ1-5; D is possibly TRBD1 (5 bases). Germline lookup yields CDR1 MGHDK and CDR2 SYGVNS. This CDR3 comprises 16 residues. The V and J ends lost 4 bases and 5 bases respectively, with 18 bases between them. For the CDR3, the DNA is TGTGCCAGCAGTGTGGGGGGGTCCGGAGGAGATCAGCCCCAGCATTTT. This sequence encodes CASSVGGSGGDQPQHF.

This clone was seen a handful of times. As DNA, the CDR3 is TGTGCCAGCAGCCAAGATTTTGAGACAGTCTATGGCTACACCTTC. This sequence encodes CASSQDFETVYGYTF. The chain links TRBV14 to TRBJ1-2, with a tentative D call TRBD1 (5 bases). Trimming shortened V by 0 bases and J by 4 bases, and 12 bases separated the two germline ends. The CDR3 extends over 15 amino acids. From germline, CDR1 is SGHDN and CDR2 FVKESK.

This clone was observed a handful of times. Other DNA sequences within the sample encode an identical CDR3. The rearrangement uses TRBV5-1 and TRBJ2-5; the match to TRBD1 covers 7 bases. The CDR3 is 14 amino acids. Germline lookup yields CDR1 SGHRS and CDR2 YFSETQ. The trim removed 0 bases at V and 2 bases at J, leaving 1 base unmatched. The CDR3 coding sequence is TGCGCCAGCAGCTTGGGGACAGGACAAGAGACCCAGTACTTC. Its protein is CASSLGTGQETQYF.